This TCR beta chain was sequenced for a study of patients and donors after allogeneic stem cell transplantation. TCRdb reprocessed the RT-PCR reads via MiXCR and lists one record per CDR3 protein. Here the sample spans some 880,000 distinct CDR3 sequences, roughly 18% being singletons. Germline V lookup: CDR1 MGHRA, CDR2 YSYEKL. This CDR3 is 16 amino acids long. Trimming removed 2 bases from V and 2 bases from J; junction bases left unmatched: 3. The rearrangement joins TRBV4-1 to TRBJ2-1, with 10 bases identical to TRBD2. Sequencing was carried out using blood, either unsorted or a sorted T cell fraction (not recorded which). This TCR was recovered from a human donor who was either an allogeneic HSCT recipient or a stem cell or donor lymphocyte infusion donor (not recorded which). It is not recorded whose cells these are; they may come from a transplant donor. Here the CDR3 DNA reads TGCGCCAGCAGCCAATTTGGACTAGCGGCCTACAATGAGCAGTTCTTC. It encodes CASSQFGLAAYNEQFF.